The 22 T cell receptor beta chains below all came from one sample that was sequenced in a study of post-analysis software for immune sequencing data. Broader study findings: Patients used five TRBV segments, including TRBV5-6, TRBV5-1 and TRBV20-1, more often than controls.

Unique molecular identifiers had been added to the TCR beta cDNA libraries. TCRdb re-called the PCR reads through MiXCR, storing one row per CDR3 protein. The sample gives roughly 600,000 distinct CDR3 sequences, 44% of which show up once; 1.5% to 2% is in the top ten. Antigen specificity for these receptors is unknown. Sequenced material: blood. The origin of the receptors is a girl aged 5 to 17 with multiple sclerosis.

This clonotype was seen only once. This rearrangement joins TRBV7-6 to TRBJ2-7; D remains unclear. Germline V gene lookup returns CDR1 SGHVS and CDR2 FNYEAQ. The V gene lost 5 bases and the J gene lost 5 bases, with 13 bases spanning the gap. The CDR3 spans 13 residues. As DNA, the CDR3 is TGTGCCAGCAGCCCTCAGACCATGCACGAGCAGTACTTC. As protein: CASSPQTMHEQYF.

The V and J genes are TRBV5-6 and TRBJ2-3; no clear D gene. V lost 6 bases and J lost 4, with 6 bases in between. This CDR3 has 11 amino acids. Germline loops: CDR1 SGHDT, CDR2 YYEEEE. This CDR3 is CASKKADTQYF. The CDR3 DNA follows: TGTGCCAGCAAAAAGGCAGATACGCAGTATTTT.

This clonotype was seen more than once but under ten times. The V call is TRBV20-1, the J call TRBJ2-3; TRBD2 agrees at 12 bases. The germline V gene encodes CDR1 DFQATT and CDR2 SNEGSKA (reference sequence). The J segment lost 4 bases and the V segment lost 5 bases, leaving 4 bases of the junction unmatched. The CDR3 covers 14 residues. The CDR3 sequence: CSAWTSGDPDTQYF. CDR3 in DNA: TGCAGTGCTTGGACTAGCGGGGACCCAGATACGCAGTATTTT.

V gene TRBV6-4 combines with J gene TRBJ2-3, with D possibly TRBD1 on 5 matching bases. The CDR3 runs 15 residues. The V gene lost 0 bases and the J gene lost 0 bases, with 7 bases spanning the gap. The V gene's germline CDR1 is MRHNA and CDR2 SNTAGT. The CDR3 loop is CASSDSPGSTDTQYF. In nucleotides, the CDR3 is TGTGCCAGCAGTGACTCGCCAGGGAGCACAGATACGCAGTATTTT.

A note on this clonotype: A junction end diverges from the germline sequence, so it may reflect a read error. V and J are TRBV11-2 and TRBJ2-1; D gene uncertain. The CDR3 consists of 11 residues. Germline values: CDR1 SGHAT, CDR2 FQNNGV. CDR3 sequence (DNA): TGTACCAGCAGCTTATGGGTTGAGCAGTTCTTC. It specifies CTSSLWVEQFF. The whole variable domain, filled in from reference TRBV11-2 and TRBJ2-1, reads EAGVAQSPRYKIIEKRQSVAFWCNPISGHATLYWYQQILGQGPKLLIQFQNNGVVDDSQLPKDRFSAERLKGVDSTLKIQPAKLEDSAVYLCTSSLWVEQFFGPGTRLTVL.

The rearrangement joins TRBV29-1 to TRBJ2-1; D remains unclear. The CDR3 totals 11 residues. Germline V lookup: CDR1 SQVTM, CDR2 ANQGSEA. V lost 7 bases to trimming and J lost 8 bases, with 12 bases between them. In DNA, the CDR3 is TGCAGCGGTCGGCGGTGGGATGAGCAGTTCTTC. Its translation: CSGRRWDEQFF.

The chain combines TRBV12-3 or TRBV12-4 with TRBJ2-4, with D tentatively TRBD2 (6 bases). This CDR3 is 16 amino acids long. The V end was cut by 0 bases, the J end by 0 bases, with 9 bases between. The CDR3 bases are TGTGCCAGCAGTTTAGCGGGACTTTTAGCCAAAAACATTCAGTACTTC. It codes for CASSLAGLLAKNIQYF.

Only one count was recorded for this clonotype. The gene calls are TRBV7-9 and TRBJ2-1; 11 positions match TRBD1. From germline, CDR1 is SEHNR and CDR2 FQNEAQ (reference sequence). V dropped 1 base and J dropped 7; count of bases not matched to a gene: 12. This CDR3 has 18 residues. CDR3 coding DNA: TGTGCCAGCAGCTTAGAAGGAGTGGACAGGGGGCAAAGAAATGAGCAGTTCTTC. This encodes CASSLEGVDRGQRNEQFF.

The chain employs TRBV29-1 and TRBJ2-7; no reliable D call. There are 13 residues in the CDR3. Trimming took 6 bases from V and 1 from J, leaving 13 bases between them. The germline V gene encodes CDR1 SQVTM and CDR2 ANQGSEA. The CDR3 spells CSVWLGWSYEQYF. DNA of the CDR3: TGCAGCGTCTGGTTAGGTTGGTCCTACGAGCAGTACTTC.

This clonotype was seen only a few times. The CDR3 reads CASSLARTGAYTF. The CDR3 bases are TGTGCCAGCAGTTTGGCTCGGACGGGGGCCTACACCTTC. The chain employs TRBV12-3 or TRBV12-4 and TRBJ1-2; D perhaps matches TRBD1 (6 bases). V lost 3 bases and J 10 bases, leaving 15 bases between the germline ends. The length of the CDR3 is 13 residues.

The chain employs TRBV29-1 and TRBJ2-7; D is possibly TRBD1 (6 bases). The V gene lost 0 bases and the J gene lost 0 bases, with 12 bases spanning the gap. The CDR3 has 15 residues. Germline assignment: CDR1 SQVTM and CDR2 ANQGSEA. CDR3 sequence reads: CSVEERQALSYEQYF. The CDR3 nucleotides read TGCAGCGTTGAAGAAAGACAGGCCCTCTCCTACGAGCAGTACTTC.

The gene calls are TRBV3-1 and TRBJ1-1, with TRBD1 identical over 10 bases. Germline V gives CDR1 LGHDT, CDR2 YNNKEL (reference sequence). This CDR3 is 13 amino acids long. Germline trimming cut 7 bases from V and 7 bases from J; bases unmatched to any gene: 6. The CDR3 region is CASIGQGGDEAFF. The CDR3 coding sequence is TGTGCCAGCATCGGACAGGGGGGCGATGAAGCTTTCTTT.

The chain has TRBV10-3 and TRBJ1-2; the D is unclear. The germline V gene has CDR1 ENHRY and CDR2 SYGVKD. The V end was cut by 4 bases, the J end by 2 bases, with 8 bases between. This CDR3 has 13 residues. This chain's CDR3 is CAISVQGNYGYTF. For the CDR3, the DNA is TGTGCCATCAGTGTGCAAGGGAACTATGGCTACACCTTC.

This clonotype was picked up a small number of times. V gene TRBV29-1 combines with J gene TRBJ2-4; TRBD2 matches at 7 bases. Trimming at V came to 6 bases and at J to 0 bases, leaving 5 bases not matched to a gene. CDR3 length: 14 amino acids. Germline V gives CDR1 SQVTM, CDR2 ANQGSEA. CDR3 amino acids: CSVGGNLAKNIQYF. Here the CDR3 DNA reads TGCAGCGTGGGGGGGAATCTAGCCAAAAACATTCAGTACTTC. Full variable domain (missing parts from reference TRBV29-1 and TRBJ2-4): SAVISQKPSRDICQRGTSLTIQCQVDSQVTMMFWYRQQPGQSLTLIATANQGSEATYESGFVIDKFPISRPNLTFSTLTVSNMSPEDSSIYLCSVGGNLAKNIQYFGAGTRLSVL.

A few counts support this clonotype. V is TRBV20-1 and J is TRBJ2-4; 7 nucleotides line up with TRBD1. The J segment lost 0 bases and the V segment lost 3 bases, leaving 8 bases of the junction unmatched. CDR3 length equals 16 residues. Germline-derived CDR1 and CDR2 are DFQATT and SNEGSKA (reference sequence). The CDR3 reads CSASGTGQIAKNIQYF. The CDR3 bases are TGCAGTGCTAGTGGGACGGGACAGATAGCCAAAAACATTCAGTACTTC.

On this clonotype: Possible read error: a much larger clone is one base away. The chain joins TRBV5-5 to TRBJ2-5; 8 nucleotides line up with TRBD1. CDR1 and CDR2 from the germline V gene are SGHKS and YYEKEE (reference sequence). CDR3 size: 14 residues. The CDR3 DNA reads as TGTGCCAGCAGTTATGGGACAGGACAAGGGACCCAGTACTTC. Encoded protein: CASSYGTGQGTQYF.

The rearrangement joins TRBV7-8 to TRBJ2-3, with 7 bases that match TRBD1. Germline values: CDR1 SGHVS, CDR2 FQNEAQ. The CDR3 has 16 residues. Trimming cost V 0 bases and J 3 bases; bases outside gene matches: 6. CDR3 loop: CASSLAGGAETDTQYF. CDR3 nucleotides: TGTGCCAGCAGCTTAGCAGGGGGCGCGGAGACAGATACGCAGTATTTT.

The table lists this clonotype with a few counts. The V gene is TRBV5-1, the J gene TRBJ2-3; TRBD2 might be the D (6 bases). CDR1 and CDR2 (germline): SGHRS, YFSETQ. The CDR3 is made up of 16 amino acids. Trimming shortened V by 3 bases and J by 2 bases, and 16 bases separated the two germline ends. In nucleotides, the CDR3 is TGCGCCAGCAGCTCAACCGGGACTCCTTACACAGATACGCAGTATTTT. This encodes CASSSTGTPYTDTQYF. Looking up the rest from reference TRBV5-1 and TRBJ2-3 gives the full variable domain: KAGVTQTPRYLIKTRGQQVTLSCSPISGHRSVSWYQQTPGQGLQFLFEYFSETQRNKGNFPGRFSGRQFSNSRSEMNVSTLELGDSALYLCASSSTGTPYTDTQYFGPGTRLTVL.

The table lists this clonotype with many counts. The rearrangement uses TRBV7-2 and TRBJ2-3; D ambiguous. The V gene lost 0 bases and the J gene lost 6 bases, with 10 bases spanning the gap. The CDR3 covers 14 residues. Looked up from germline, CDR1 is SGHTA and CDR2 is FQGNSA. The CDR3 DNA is TGTGCCAGCAGCTTAGCGTTAACTTCGGATACGCAGTATTTT. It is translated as CASSLALTSDTQYF.

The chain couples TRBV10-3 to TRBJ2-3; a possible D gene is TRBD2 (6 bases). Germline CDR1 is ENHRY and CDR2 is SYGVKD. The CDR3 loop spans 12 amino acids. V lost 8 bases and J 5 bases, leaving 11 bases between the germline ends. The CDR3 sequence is CAIGDGGDTQYF. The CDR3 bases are TGTGCCATCGGCGACGGGGGAGATACGCAGTATTTT.

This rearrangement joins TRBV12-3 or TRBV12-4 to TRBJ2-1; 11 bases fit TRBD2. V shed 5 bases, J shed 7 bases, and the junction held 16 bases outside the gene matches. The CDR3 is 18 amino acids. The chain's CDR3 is CASSPSSSGRPLGNEQFF. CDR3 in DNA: TGTGCCAGCAGTCCGAGTTCTAGCGGGAGGCCCCTTGGGAATGAGCAGTTCTTC.

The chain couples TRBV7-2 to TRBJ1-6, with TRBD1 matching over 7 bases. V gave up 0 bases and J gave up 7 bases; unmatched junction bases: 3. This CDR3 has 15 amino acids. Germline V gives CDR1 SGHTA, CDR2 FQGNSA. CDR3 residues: CASSLAPGQNSPLHF. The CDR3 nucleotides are TGTGCCAGCAGCTTAGCGCCGGGACAGAATTCACCCCTCCACTTT.